Given below is one T cell receptor (beta chain) in context. What it binds is not known. The data were obtained in a study of T cell repertoires in cytomegalovirus infection. In TCRdb, the reads were re-called with MiXCR into one record per CDR3 protein. The sample shows approximately 110,000 distinct CDR3 sequences, over 25% of them seen only once. Germline V CDR1 and CDR2: SGHNT, YYREEE (reference sequence). The CDR3 sequence is 17 residues long. The ends were cut back, 4 bases at V and 0 bases at J, with 17 bases in the middle. This chain joins TRBV5-4 and TRBJ2-1; D is perhaps TRBD1 (5 bases). The TCR comes from a human donor in good health (CMV status not recorded). Some clones in this sample may be carry-over from other donors' samples. The specimen comprised CD8+ T cells from cultured PBMCs, sampled from culture after CMV antigen stimulation. The chain's CDR3 is CASSPKTGPHSYNEQFF. The DNA for the CDR3 is TGTGCCAGCAGCCCAAAAACAGGACCCCACTCCTACAATGAGCAGTTCTTC.